This T cell receptor (beta chain) was sequenced for a study of blood T cell repertoires in COVID-19. On the study more broadly: Some COVID-19 samples were acute and others convalescent; all came from the United States, Italy and Spain. T cells, B-cell-depleted T cells, or PBMCs provided the cDNA or gDNA that served as material.

Per the study methods: By means of reference gene primer amplification, nucleated cell counts were estimated. Sequenced by immunoSEQ multiplex PCR; TCRdb stores in-frame clones only, minus some. D and trimming come from the DNA, and the V and J calls and clone size come from that table. This table has about 160,000 clones, over 60% appearing once. The CDR3 spans 13 residues. Germline V lookup: CDR1 MNHEY, CDR2 SVGAGI. The ends were cut back, 7 bases at V and 4 bases at J, with 11 bases in the middle. This chain connects TRBV6-5 to TRBJ1-3, with a tentative D call TRBD1 (6 bases). Sequenced material: peripheral blood. This TCR was recovered from a man aged 55 to 70 with acute or convalescent COVID-19. The CDR3 region has the DNA TGTGCCAGCAACCGGCAGGGGGGAAACACCATATATTTT. Translation: CASNRQGGNTIYF.